This TCR beta chain was observed in a study of blood T cell repertoires in COVID-19. Looking at the study overall: COVID-19 samples collected from the United States, Italy and Spain covered acute and convalescent phases. Sample material is recorded as cDNA or gDNA derived from T cells, B-cell-depleted T cells, or PBMCs.

Sequenced by immunoSEQ multiplex PCR; TCRdb stores in-frame clones only, minus some. Found here are 320,000 or so clones, 85% of them singletons; the top ten hold approximately 1.9%. Germline lookup yields CDR1 SEHNR and CDR2 FQNEAQ (reference sequence). Losses at the gene ends were 4 bases for V and 3 bases for J; bases not matched to a gene: 6. This CDR3 region has 16 residues. The gene calls are TRBV7-9 and TRBJ2-7, with 13 bases fitting TRBD2. Sequencing used PBMCs or T cells enriched from blood (not recorded which). The receptor's source is a woman in her thirties who had been exposed to COVID-19. In DNA, the CDR3 is TGTGCCAGCAGCTCATCGACTAGCGGGAGGAACTACGAGCAGTACTTC. Protein product: CASSSSTSGRNYEQYF.